The entry below gives a single TCR beta chain sequence along with its context. The antigen is undetermined. Germline V CDR1 and CDR2: SQVTM, ANQGSEA. CDR3 length: 15 residues. Trimming cost V 7 bases and J 2 bases; bases outside gene matches: 5. The entirety of the isolated RNA underwent reverse transcription, so expressed TCRB transcripts were sequenced. Clones were read by immunoSEQ multiplex PCR, and TCRdb kept only the in-frame ones, dropping some. This sample has 240,000 or so clones, with roughly 21% found just once. This sample is drawn from a study of beta chain features in type 1 diabetes. Study observations and caveats: Researchers caution that PCR might favor shorter templates, equally among patients and controls. A greater similarity of naive, central memory and Treg TCRB repertoires was seen among patients than among healthy donors. TCRB CDR3 length was moderately but significantly reduced in all four CD4+ subsets of Type 1 diabetes patients.

The J gene is TRBJ2-3, the V gene TRBV29-1, with 14 bases matching TRBD2. This clonotype originated in a woman aged 40 to 50 with type 1 diabetes. Sequenced sample: naive CD4+ T cells from blood. CDR3 sequence reads: CSGGLAGGNTDTQYF. The CDR3 nucleotides are TGCAGCGGCGGACTAGCGGGGGGAAACACAGATACGCAGTATTTT.